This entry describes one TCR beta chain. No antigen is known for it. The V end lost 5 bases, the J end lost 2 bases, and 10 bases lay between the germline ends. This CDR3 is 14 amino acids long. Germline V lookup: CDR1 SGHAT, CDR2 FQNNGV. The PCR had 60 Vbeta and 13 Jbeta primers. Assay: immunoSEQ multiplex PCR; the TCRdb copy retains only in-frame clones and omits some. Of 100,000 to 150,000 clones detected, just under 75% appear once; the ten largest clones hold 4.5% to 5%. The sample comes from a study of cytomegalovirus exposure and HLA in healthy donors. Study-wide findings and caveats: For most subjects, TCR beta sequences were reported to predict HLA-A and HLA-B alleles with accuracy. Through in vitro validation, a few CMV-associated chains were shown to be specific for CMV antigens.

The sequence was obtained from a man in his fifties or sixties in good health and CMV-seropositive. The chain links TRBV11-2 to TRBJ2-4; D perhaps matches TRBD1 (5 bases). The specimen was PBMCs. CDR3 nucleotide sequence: TGTGCCAGCAGCACAGGTTATACCAAAAACATTCAGTACTTC. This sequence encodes CASSTGYTKNIQYF.